The 21 T cell receptor beta chains presented below share a single source sample, sequenced in a study of blood T cell repertoires in COVID-19. Repertoires were generated with immunoSEQ multiplex PCR, while TCRdb's copy carries only in-frame clones and drops some. The table has about 190,000 clones, approximately 80% seen once. Sequenced input: peripheral blood. These receptors all stem from a man aged 55-75 years with acute or convalescent COVID-19.

This clone appeared a few times. V gene TRBV3-1 (or the pseudogene TRBV3-2) combines with J gene TRBJ2-1, with TRBD2 identical over 14 bases. CDR1 is LGHDT and CDR2 is YNNKEL in the germline V gene (reference sequence). V was clipped by 4 bases and J by 0 bases; unmatched bases: 11. This CDR3 contains 20 residues. CDR3 in amino acids: CASSPGLAGGRPGSYNEQFF. CDR3 DNA: TGTGCCAGCAGCCCCGGACTAGCGGGAGGCCGACCAGGCTCCTACAATGAGCAGTTCTTC.

The rearrangement joins TRBV18 to TRBJ2-3; D is unresolved. Germline V gene sequence: CDR1 KGHSH, CDR2 LQKENI. V lost 3 bases and J lost 2, with 3 bases in between. There are 12 residues in the CDR3. In DNA, the CDR3 is TGTGCCAGCTCACCTTACACAGATACGCAGTATTTT. It translates to CASSPYTDTQYF.

The rearrangement joins TRBV18 to TRBJ1-4; perhaps TRBD1 as D (5 bases). Germline lookup yields CDR1 KGHSH and CDR2 LQKENI. The CDR3 runs 14 residues. V lost 1 base and J lost 6, with 9 bases in between. CDR3 loop: CASSPRDSHEKLFF. DNA of the CDR3: TGTGCCAGCTCACCACGTGACAGCCATGAAAAACTGTTTTTT.

This clone showed up just once. The CDR3, as DNA: TGTGCCAGCAGCGTAGAAGGGACTAGCGGGATCACAGATACGCAGTATTTT. It is translated as CASSVEGTSGITDTQYF. V and J are TRBV9 and TRBJ2-3; 13 positions agree with TRBD2. With V trimmed by 0 bases and J by 2 bases, 3 bases remained unmatched. The CDR3 runs to 17 residues. The V gene's germline CDR1 is SGDLS and CDR2 YYNGEE.

The V and J genes are TRBV27 and TRBJ2-3; TRBD2 matches at 9 bases. Looked up from germline, CDR1 is MNHEY and CDR2 is SMNVEV (reference sequence). Germline trimming cut 0 bases from V and 5 bases from J; bases unmatched to any gene: 9. The CDR3 is 17 amino acids. CDR3 DNA: TGTGCCAGCAGTTTATCGGCCCGCGGGAGGGGGGTAGATACGCAGTATTTT. This codes for CASSLSARGRGVDTQYF.

The chain carries TRBV14 and TRBJ2-1, with 7 bases aligning to TRBD1. The trim removed 4 bases at V and 7 bases at J, leaving 4 bases unmatched. Germline lookup yields CDR1 SGHDN and CDR2 FVKESK. This CDR3 comprises 13 residues. CDR3 nucleotides: TGTGCCAGCAGCCTTAACAGGGGAAATGAGCAGTTCTTC. Protein product: CASSLNRGNEQFF.

The V gene is TRBV18, the J gene TRBJ1-1; D is ambiguous. Germline CDR1 is KGHSH and CDR2 is LQKENI. V shed 0 bases and J shed 4 bases, with 9 bases lying between them. This CDR3 contains 14 residues. CDR3 protein: CASSPPGSSTEAFF. Here the CDR3 DNA reads TGTGCCAGCTCACCACCGGGCTCGAGCACTGAAGCTTTCTTT.

V and J are TRBV6-6 and TRBJ2-2; 7 bases fit TRBD1. Germline CDR1 reads MNHNY; CDR2 reads SVGAGI (reference sequence). This CDR3 contains 14 residues. Germline trimming cut 7 bases from V and 1 base from J; bases unmatched to any gene: 3. The CDR3 reads CASTGQRNTGELFF. CDR3 DNA: TGTGCCAGCACGGGACAGCGGAACACCGGGGAGCTGTTTTTT.

This clone came up once. The chain is built from TRBV18 and TRBJ2-7; a possible D gene is TRBD2 (5 bases). The CDR3 loop spans 15 amino acids. Trimming stripped 2 bases from V and 4 bases from J, with 15 bases between. The V gene's germline CDR1 is KGHSH and CDR2 LQKENI. CDR3 in amino acids: CASSPLGGVEYEQYF. The CDR3, as DNA: TGTGCCAGCTCACCATTAGGAGGCGTTGAATACGAGCAGTACTTC.

The CDR3 sequence: CASSISGEGIQYF. CDR3 bases: TGTGCCAGCAGTATTAGCGGAGAAGGCATTCAGTACTTC. The rearrangement links TRBV12-3 or TRBV12-4 to TRBJ2-4; possible D gene TRBD2, 6 bases. The V and J ends lost 5 bases and 9 bases respectively, with 14 bases between them. CDR3 size: 13 residues.

As regards this clone: This same CDR3 is encoded by further DNA sequences in the sample. The chain couples TRBV30 to TRBJ2-7; D may be TRBD2 (5 bases). The V gene lost 0 bases and the J gene lost 3 bases, with 9 bases spanning the gap. The germline V gene encodes CDR1 GTSNPN and CDR2 SVGIG (reference sequence). This CDR3 has 13 residues. CDR3 sequence (DNA): TGTGCCTGGAGTGTAAGCGGAAACTACGAGCAGTACTTC. The encoded protein is CAWSVSGNYEQYF.

This clone was detected once. The V gene is TRBV6-6, the J gene TRBJ2-5, with 10 positions matching TRBD2. The ends lost 7 bases at V and 7 bases at J; junction bases unmatched: 9. This CDR3 is built from 14 residues. Germline loops: CDR1 MNHNY, CDR2 SVGAGI (reference sequence). The CDR3 DNA follows: TGTGCCAGCACCAACGGGACTAGCGTTGGGACCCAGTACTTC. Translating it yields CASTNGTSVGTQYF.

This clone showed up just a few times. This chain joins TRBV3-1 (or the pseudogene TRBV3-2) and TRBJ2-3, with D tentatively TRBD1 (6 bases). Germline values: CDR1 LGHDT, CDR2 YNNKEL (reference sequence). V was pared by 4 bases and J by 1 base, with 9 bases between. The CDR3 consists of 14 residues. This CDR3 is CASSPRQGTDTQYF. In DNA form, the CDR3 reads TGTGCCAGCAGCCCAAGACAGGGCACAGATACGCAGTATTTT.

V gene TRBV29-1 combines with J gene TRBJ1-2, with a possible D match to TRBD1 (5 bases). Germline lookup yields CDR1 SQVTM and CDR2 ANQGSEA. The V gene lost 0 bases and the J gene lost 7 bases, with 9 bases spanning the gap. The CDR3 length is 12 residues. The CDR3 DNA reads TGCAGCGTTGAAGAGGGGGGGATTGGCTACACCTTC. Protein: CSVEEGGIGYTF.

The chain links TRBV3-1 (or the pseudogene TRBV3-2) to TRBJ1-6, with TRBD1 identical over 7 bases. Germline CDR1 reads LGHDT; CDR2 reads YNNKEL (reference sequence). The CDR3 totals 15 residues. The V and J ends lost 6 bases and 5 bases, in that order; junction bases with no gene match: 7. The CDR3 DNA sequence: TGTGCCAGCAGTCTTGGGACAGCGAATAATTCACCCCTCCACTTT. This codes for CASSLGTANNSPLHF.

The gene calls are TRBV6-5 and TRBJ1-5; D remains ambiguous. V was cut by 6 bases and J by 4 bases, with 13 bases left in between. The CDR3 loop spans 14 amino acids. Germline-derived CDR1 and CDR2 are MNHEY and SVGAGI. CDR3 bases: TGTGCCAGCAGGCACCCGGGAGGTAATCAGCCCCAGCATTTT. This translates into CASRHPGGNQPQHF.

The chain is built from TRBV2 and TRBJ1-2, with D uncertain. CDR1 is SNHLY, CDR2 FYNNEI, per germline. The CDR3 covers 18 residues. The V and J ends lost 4 bases and 9 bases respectively, with 30 bases between them. CDR3 amino acids: CASSAITSRPSRPGSYTF. For the CDR3, the DNA is TGTGCCAGCAGTGCCATCACAAGTCGTCCCTCAAGACCAGGCAGCTACACCTTC.

The gene calls are TRBV7-8 and TRBJ2-3; TRBD2 agrees at 11 bases. In germline, CDR1 is SGHVS, CDR2 FQNEAQ. V lost 1 base, J lost 2 bases, and 2 bases stayed unmatched. The length of the CDR3 is 16 residues. The CDR3 DNA sequence: TGTGCCAGCAGCTTAGTAGCGGGAGGGTTCACAGATACGCAGTATTTT. Translating it yields CASSLVAGGFTDTQYF.

The V and J genes are TRBV5-1 and TRBJ2-7, with D tentatively TRBD1 (6 bases). This CDR3 spans 14 amino acids. V lost 1 base to trimming and J lost 3 bases, with 11 bases between them. Germline V gene lookup returns CDR1 SGHRS and CDR2 YFSETQ. CDR3 DNA sequence: TGCGCCAGCAGCTTGACCCTGGACAGCTACGAGCAGTACTTC. Its protein product is CASSLTLDSYEQYF.

This chain links TRBV15 with TRBJ2-2, with D possibly being TRBD1 (5 bases). The CDR3 covers 15 residues. In germline, CDR1 is LNHNV, CDR2 YYDKDF (reference sequence). Trimming left V 1 base short and J 5 bases short, with 11 bases between. As DNA, the CDR3 is TGTGCCACCAGCAGAGCCAGGGAAGGGACCGGGGAGCTGTTTTTT. This encodes CATSRAREGTGELFF.

This chain joins TRBV25-1 and TRBJ2-2, with 8 bases fitting TRBD1. V dropped 5 bases and J dropped 6; count of bases not matched to a gene: 11. Germline assignment: CDR1 MGHDK and CDR2 SYGVNS. CDR3 length: 16 residues. CDR3: CASSHRQGAGSGELFF. The CDR3 coding sequence is TGTGCCAGCAGTCACCGTCAGGGGGCAGGATCCGGGGAGCTGTTTTTT. The whole variable domain, remainder taken from reference TRBV25-1 and TRBJ2-2, is EADIYQTPRYLVIGTGKKITLECSQTMGHDKMYWYQQDPGMELHLIHYSYGVNSTEKGDLSSESTVSRIRTEHFPLTLESARPSHTSQYLCASSHRQGAGSGELFFGEGSRLTVL.